What follows are 6 T cell receptor beta chains derived from one specimen sequenced in a study of CD8 T cells in Susac syndrome. Reverse transcription of about 0.45 to 1 ug RNA was carried out with random hexamers. TCRdb re-called the immunoSEQ multiplex PCR reads with MiXCR, one entry per CDR3 protein. The repertoire has 200,000 to 250,000 distinct CDR3 sequences, less than 95% of them found once; the top ten carry about 0.15%. The sequencing input was CD4+ T cells from PBMCs. These receptors came from a human donor with Susac syndrome.

The rearrangement uses TRBV3-1 and TRBJ1-4; D possibly corresponds to TRBD1 (6 bases). The ends were cut back, 2 bases at V and 6 bases at J, with 10 bases in the middle. The CDR3 has 14 residues. Germline CDR1 is LGHDT and CDR2 is YNNKEL (reference sequence). CDR3 DNA: TGTGCCAGCAGCCAAAACAGGGTAGATGAAAAACTGTTTTTT. This translates into CASSQNRVDEKLFF.

The gene calls are TRBV7-9 and TRBJ1-1, with 8 bases matching TRBD1. CDR3 length: 15 residues. V trimming: 5 bases; J trimming: 3 bases; junction bases outside the gene matches: 8. Germline CDR1 is SEHNR and CDR2 is FQNEAQ (reference sequence). The CDR3 reads CASSPGQGRDTEAFF. In DNA form, the CDR3 reads TGTGCCAGCAGCCCAGGACAGGGACGCGACACTGAAGCTTTCTTT.

V gene TRBV9 combines with J gene TRBJ1-6; D call uncertain. The CDR3 totals 15 residues. With 0 bases removed from V and 10 bases from J, the gap between germline ends came to 14 bases. The V gene's germline CDR1 is SGDLS and CDR2 YYNGEE. This CDR3 reads CASSVDPGSQSPLHF. CDR3 nucleotides: TGTGCCAGCAGCGTAGATCCGGGAAGTCAATCACCCCTCCACTTT. Together with reference TRBV9 and TRBJ1-6, the CDR3 gives the full variable domain: DSGVTQTPKHLITATGQRVTLRCSPRSGDLSVYWYQQSLDQGLQFLIQYYNGEERAKGNILERFSAQQFPDLHSELNLSSLELGDSALYFCASSVDPGSQSPLHFGNGTRLTVT.

This chain uses TRBV4-3 with TRBJ2-3; D gene ambiguous. The CDR3 consists of 15 residues. The V gene's germline CDR1 is LGHNA and CDR2 YSLEER. Between the trimmed V and J ends, which lost 1 base and 0 bases, there was a span of 8 bases. CDR3 nucleotides: TGCGCCAGCAGCCAAGCCCCGGACAGCACAGATACGCAGTATTTT. Its translation: CASSQAPDSTDTQYF.

The chain links TRBV29-1 to TRBJ2-5; 11 positions match TRBD1. Per the germline V gene, CDR1 is SQVTM and CDR2 is ANQGSEA. With 7 bases clipped from V and 5 bases from J, the junction kept 9 bases outside the gene matches. The CDR3 has 14 amino acids. CDR3 residues: CSALRTGGSETQYF. Here the CDR3 DNA reads TGCAGCGCCCTTCGGACAGGGGGCAGTGAGACCCAGTACTTC.

The chain employs TRBV6-1 and TRBJ2-1; 7 nucleotides line up with TRBD1. Germline CDR1 reads MNHNS; CDR2 reads SASEGT. This CDR3 region has 17 residues. Germline trimming cut 6 bases from V and 7 bases from J; bases unmatched to any gene: 18. CDR3 nucleotide sequence: TGTGCCAGCAGCCGAATTGGGACAGTCATCCTCGGGAATGAGCAGTTCTTC. As protein: CASSRIGTVILGNEQFF.